The text below deals with one TCR beta chain. At one of its ends the junction is not consistent with the germline gene, which may arise from a read error. This CDR3 contains 14 residues. The germline CDR1 and CDR2 sequences are MNHNS and SASEGT. This entry comes from a study of tumor-infiltrating lymphocytes in primary liver carcinoma. Blood RNA originated from unsorted whole blood, with germline DNA additionally extracted. Total RNA (around 0.45 ug) served as template for TCR beta cDNA synthesis primed by a constant-region primer. Three nested multiplex PCR rounds, a slightly modified ARM-PCR, produced the libraries for TCR beta. The opening two PCR rounds, about 11 cycles each, paired TRBV1-TRBV30 forward primers with a C-beta reverse primer. One entry per CDR3 protein results from TCRdb running MiXCR on the multiplex PCR reads. The sample holds around 330,000 distinct CDR3 sequences, almost 60% seen once.

This receptor was obtained from a woman between 25 and 40 years old with primary liver carcinoma and hepatitis B virus infection. Sequencing was carried out using peripheral blood. The chain links TRBV6-1 to TRBJ1-4; possibly TRBD1 for D (6 bases). CDR3 sequence (DNA): TGTGCCAGCAGCCTACAGGGACGTGGGGAAAAACTGCTTTTT. Its protein is CASSLQGRGEKLLF.